Shown below are 20 T cell receptor beta chains from a single sample sequenced in a study of human T cells and chemical hapten exposure. As for treatment: therapeutic diphenylcyclopropenone sensitization with weekly scalp DPC. Individual cDNA molecules received unique molecular identifiers in the library. TCRdb re-called the reads through MiXCR, storing one row per CDR3 protein. Of around 5,300 distinct CDR3 sequences in the sample, approximately 60% are singletons; the top ten hold approximately 4.3%. This specimen was whole blood, taken before DPC sensitization or 2, 6, or about 24 weeks after (not recorded which). The receptors here all came from an adult with alopecia areata. Some clones in this sample may be carry-over from other donors' samples. This table probably holds off-target reads from a library built for another chain.

This chain links TRBV7-2 with TRBJ1-5; 9 bases match TRBD1. The CDR3 runs 14 residues. V dropped 6 bases and J dropped 7; count of bases not matched to a gene: 7. CDR1 and CDR2 (germline): SGHTA, FQGNSA. Here the CDR3 reads CASSRTGAGQPQHF. CDR3 DNA sequence: TGTGCCAGCAGTCGGACAGGGGCAGGCCAGCCCCAGCATTTT.

The rearrangement joins TRBV7-2 to TRBJ2-1; D gene ambiguous. This CDR3 is built from 12 residues. V was cut by 5 bases and J by 4 bases, with 6 bases left in between. From germline, CDR1 is SGHTA and CDR2 FQGNSA. The DNA of the CDR3 is TGTGCCAGCAGCCCCTCGTACAATGAGCAGTTCTTC. Amino acid sequence: CASSPSYNEQFF. The full variable domain, in which reference TRBV7-2 and TRBJ2-1 provide the parts outside the CDR3, is GAGVSQSPSNKVTEKGKDVELRCDPISGHTALYWYRQSLGQGLEFLIYFQGNSAPDKSGLPSDRFSAERTGGSVSTLTIQRTQQEDSAVYLCASSPSYNEQFFGPGTRLTVL.

This clonotype showed up just a few times. The chain employs TRBV19 and TRBJ2-1; 13 positions match TRBD2. CDR3 length: 16 amino acids. With V trimmed by 5 bases and J by 3 bases, 4 bases remained unmatched. Germline V lookup: CDR1 LNHDA, CDR2 SQIVND (reference sequence). In DNA form, the CDR3 reads TGTGCCAGTAGTGCCCGACTAGCGGGAGGCTACAATGAGCAGTTCTTC. This translates into CASSARLAGGYNEQFF.

As concerns this clonotype: One end of the junction does not line up with germline, which may come from a read error. J is TRBJ2-7 and V is TRBV7-7; 8 bases line up with TRBD2. Germline V gene sequence: CDR1 SSHAT, CDR2 FNYEAQ (reference sequence). The CDR3 has 13 residues. CDR3: CASSLAGTREQYF. CDR3 nucleotide sequence: TGTGCTAGCAGCTTAGCGGGAACAAGAGAGCAGTACTTC. The whole variable domain, filled in from reference TRBV7-7 and TRBJ2-7, reads GAGVSQSPRYKVTKRGQDVTLRCDPISSHATLYWYQQALGQGPEFLTYFNYEAQPDKSGLPSDRFSAERPEGSISTLTIQRTEQRDSAMYRCASSLAGTREQYFGPGTRLTVT.

The chain employs TRBV18 and TRBJ2-5; D remains ambiguous. Germline V CDR1 and CDR2: KGHSH, LQKENI. The CDR3 covers 13 residues. The V gene lost 0 bases and the J gene lost 3 bases, with 5 bases spanning the gap. CDR3 loop: CASSPPYKETQYF. The CDR3 nucleotides are TGTGCCAGCTCACCACCTTATAAAGAGACCCAGTACTTC.

This clonotype was observed once. The J gene is TRBJ2-7, the V gene TRBV5-1, with 8 bases identical to TRBD1. V lost 2 bases to trimming and J lost 7 bases; unmatched junction nucleotides: 14. Germline V gives CDR1 SGHRS, CDR2 YFSETQ. The CDR3 extends over 16 amino acids. The CDR3 protein is CASSFGPGGVRGEQYF. CDR3 coding DNA: TGCGCCAGCAGCTTTGGCCCAGGGGGCGTTCGAGGGGAGCAGTACTTC.

The V call is TRBV7-6, the J call TRBJ2-1; D is possibly TRBD1 or TRBD2 (6 bases each). Trimming removed 4 bases at V and 6 bases at J, with 13 bases between. CDR3 size: 14 residues. Looked up from germline, CDR1 is SGHVS and CDR2 is FNYEAQ. CDR3 nucleotide sequence: TGTGCCAGCAGCTCCCGGGGGCGAAGCAATGAGCAGTTCTTC. It codes for CASSSRGRSNEQFF.

This clonotype occurred a few times. Likely a read error: the CDR3 ends without its conserved phenylalanine or tryptophan. This CDR3 reads CASSVGVRPHEQYL. The DNA for the CDR3 is TGTGCCAGCAGCGTAGGGGTGCGGCCTCACGAGCAGTACTTA. This chain joins TRBV9 and TRBJ2-7; no firm D call. V lost 0 bases and J 5 bases, leaving 12 bases between the germline ends. Germline V gives CDR1 SGDLS, CDR2 YYNGEE. The CDR3 runs 14 residues.

Only a few counts were recorded for this clonotype. The chain carries TRBV28 and TRBJ2-7; tentatively, D is TRBD1 or TRBD2 (5 bases each). Germline V gene sequence: CDR1 MDHEN, CDR2 SYDVKM. The CDR3 contains 13 residues. Between the trimmed V and J ends, which lost 7 bases and 3 bases, there was a span of 13 bases. The CDR3 nucleotides are TGTGCCAGCATAGGGGACGGGCGCTACGAGCAGTACTTC. It specifies CASIGDGRYEQYF.

This clonotype was seen a few times. CDR3 residues: CASSLDQNSPLHF. CDR3 DNA sequence: TGTGCCAGCAGCTTAGACCAAAATTCACCCCTCCACTTT. This chain connects TRBV11-3 to TRBJ1-6; unclear D gene. CDR3 size: 13 residues. V was clipped by 0 bases and J by 7 bases, with 4 bases between them. Germline lookup yields CDR1 SGHNT and CDR2 YENEEA.

A few counts support this clonotype. V gene TRBV11-2 combines with J gene TRBJ2-7, with TRBD1 matching 8 bases. The germline V gene has CDR1 SGHAT and CDR2 FQNNGV. CDR3 length: 16 residues. J lost 3 bases, V lost 9 bases, and 16 bases had no gene match. The CDR3 spells CASLRTFGTGNYEQYF. The CDR3 nucleotides read TGTGCCAGTCTCCGAACCTTCGGGACAGGAAACTACGAGCAGTACTTC.

This clonotype was seen a handful of times. V gene TRBV4-3 combines with J gene TRBJ2-7, with D possibly TRBD2 on 5 matching bases. Trimming took off 0 bases at V and 0 bases at J, with 12 bases between the two ends. Germline V CDR1 and CDR2: LGHNA, YSLEER. The CDR3 extends over 16 amino acids. The CDR3 bases are TGCGCCAGCAGCCAAGATGAGGGCAGACCCTCCTACGAGCAGTACTTC. Protein: CASSQDEGRPSYEQYF.

The rearrangement links TRBV6-6 to TRBJ2-1, with TRBD1 matching over 7 bases. CDR3 length equals 14 residues. The germline CDR1 and CDR2 sequences are MNHNY and SVGAGI (reference sequence). V trimming: 4 bases; J trimming: 1 base; junction bases outside the gene matches: 1. CDR3 protein: CASSSGGSYNEQFF. The CDR3, as DNA: TGTGCCAGCAGTTCAGGGGGTTCCTACAATGAGCAGTTCTTC.

The J gene is TRBJ2-1, the V gene TRBV6-5; TRBD1 is a possible D gene (5 bases). The germline V and J ends were trimmed by 2 bases and 0 bases, with 8 bases remaining between them. This CDR3 has 15 residues. Germline V gene data show CDR1 as MNHEY and CDR2 as SVGAGI. The CDR3 nucleotides read TGTGCCAGCAGTTACAGGGGTTACTCCTACAATGAGCAGTTCTTC. Translating it yields CASSYRGYSYNEQFF.

This clonotype was recorded a few times. V gene TRBV10-2 combines with J gene TRBJ2-4, with D hard to call. Germline loops: CDR1 WSHSY, CDR2 SAAADI. V was pared by 2 bases and J by 4 bases, with 12 bases between. The CDR3 totals 15 residues. This CDR3 reads CASSETLGPKNIQYF. CDR3 bases: TGCGCCAGCAGTGAGACCCTGGGCCCTAAAAACATTCAGTACTTC.

The V gene is TRBV11-3, the J gene TRBJ2-1, with a weak D call TRBD2 (5 bases). CDR1 and CDR2 (germline): SGHNT, YENEEA. V gave up 1 base and J gave up 0 bases, with 10 bases separating them. This CDR3 region has 16 residues. In DNA, the CDR3 is TGTGCCAGCAGCTTAGGAGGACTTCCCTCCTACAATGAGCAGTTCTTC. It yields the protein CASSLGGLPSYNEQFF.

V gene TRBV11-2 combines with J gene TRBJ2-4; D is unresolved. Germline V gives CDR1 SGHAT, CDR2 FQNNGV. The germline V and J ends were trimmed by 1 base and 1 base, with 17 bases remaining between them. The CDR3 covers 18 residues. Here the CDR3 DNA reads TGTGCCAGCAGCTTAGCGTCCCCCAGCCCCATGGCCAAAAACATTCAGTACTTC. This sequence encodes CASSLASPSPMAKNIQYF.

The V and J genes are TRBV25-1 and TRBJ2-5; D is perhaps TRBD1 (6 bases). The V end was cut by 2 bases, the J end by 9 bases, with 10 bases between. This CDR3 is built from 12 residues. Germline CDR1 MGHDK, CDR2 SYGVNS. The CDR3 DNA reads as TGTGCCAGCAGTGAAGGGGGCCGGGCCCAGTACTTC. Translation: CASSEGGRAQYF.

To note about this clonotype: At one end the junction does not follow the germline gene, possibly because of a read error. The chain carries TRBV7-7 and TRBJ2-2; 7 nucleotides match TRBD1. The CDR3 is 14 residues long. CDR1 SSHAT and CDR2 FNYEAQ come from the germline V gene (reference sequence). The CDR3 DNA is TGTGCTAGCAGCGAGGACAGGACGGCCGGGGAGCTGTTTTTT. Encoded protein: CASSEDRTAGELFF.

The chain links TRBV5-5 to TRBJ2-2, with D perhaps matching TRBD1 or TRBD2 (5 bases each). Trimming shortened V by 3 bases and J by 1 base, and 10 bases separated the two germline ends. The CDR3 has 15 amino acids. Germline loops: CDR1 SGHKS, CDR2 YYEKEE (reference sequence). The CDR3 bases are TGTGCCAGCAGCTGGGACGGATGGAACACCGGGGAGCTGTTTTTT. Translated, it gives CASSWDGWNTGELFF. The whole variable domain, remainder taken from reference TRBV5-5 and TRBJ2-2, is DAGVTQSPTHLIKTRGQQVTLRCSPISGHKSVSWYQQVLGQGPQFIFQYYEKEERGRGNFPDRFSARQFPNYSSELNVNALLLGDSALYLCASSWDGWNTGELFFGEGSRLTVL.